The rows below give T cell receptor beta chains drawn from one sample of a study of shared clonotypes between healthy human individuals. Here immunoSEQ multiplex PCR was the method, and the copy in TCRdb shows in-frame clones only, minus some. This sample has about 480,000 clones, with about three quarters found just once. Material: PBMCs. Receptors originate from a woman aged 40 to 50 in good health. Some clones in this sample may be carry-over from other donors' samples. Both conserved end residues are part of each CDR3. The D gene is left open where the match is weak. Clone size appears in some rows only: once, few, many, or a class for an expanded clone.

cdr3_aa: CSVADSNEKLFF; cdr3_nt: TGCAGCGTGGCGGACAGTAATGAAAAACTGTTTTTT; cdr3_length: 12; clone_size: once; j_call: TRBJ1-4; d_call: .; v_call: TRBV29-1
cdr3_aa: CAWNGAVGNQPQHF; cdr3_nt: TGTGCCTGGAACGGTGCAGTTGGCAATCAGCCCCAGCATTTT; cdr3_length: 14; clone_size: few; j_call: TRBJ1-5; d_call: .; v_call: TRBV30
cdr3_aa: CASRREGRETQYF; cdr3_nt: TGTGCCAGCAGGCGGGAGGGCCGAGAGACCCAGTACTTC; cdr3_length: 13; clone_size: .; j_call: TRBJ2-5; d_call: TRBD2; v_call: TRBV27
cdr3_aa: CDPCGRAYEQYF; cdr3_nt: TGTGACCCATGCGGGAGGGCCTACGAGCAGTACTTC; cdr3_length: 12; clone_size: .; j_call: TRBJ2-7; d_call: TRBD2; v_call: TRBV19
cdr3_aa: CASSQEGTGPLATNEKLFF; cdr3_nt: TGCGCCAGCAGCCAAGAAGGGACAGGGCCCCTCGCAACTAATGAAAAACTGTTTTTT; cdr3_length: 19; clone_size: .; j_call: TRBJ1-4; d_call: TRBD1; v_call: TRBV4-3
cdr3_aa: CAISEFRGPYGYTF; cdr3_nt: TGTGCCATCAGTGAGTTCCGGGGTCCCTATGGCTACACCTTC; cdr3_length: 14; clone_size: .; j_call: TRBJ1-2; d_call: .; v_call: TRBV10-3
cdr3_aa: CASSVISGRRTDTQYF; cdr3_nt: TGTGCCAGCAGTGTGATAAGCGGGAGGCGCACAGATACGCAGTATTTT; cdr3_length: 16; clone_size: .; j_call: TRBJ2-3; d_call: TRBD2; v_call: TRBV2
cdr3_aa: CASRLRQVHEQYF; cdr3_nt: TGTGCCAGCAGGTTACGACAGGTCCACGAGCAGTACTTC; cdr3_length: 13; clone_size: .; j_call: TRBJ2-7; d_call: .; v_call: TRBV5-6
cdr3_aa: CASSFGQAGNTIYF; cdr3_nt: TGCGCCAGCAGCTTTGGACAGGCGGGAAACACCATATATTTT; cdr3_length: 14; clone_size: .; j_call: TRBJ1-3; d_call: TRBD1; v_call: TRBV5-1
cdr3_aa: CASSESLGDGWGYTF; cdr3_nt: TGTGCCAGCAGTGAATCCCTGGGGGACGGATGGGGCTACACCTTC; cdr3_length: 15; clone_size: .; j_call: TRBJ1-2; d_call: .; v_call: TRBV2
cdr3_aa: CASSQERLAGNTGELFF; cdr3_nt: TGCGCCAGCAGCCAAGAAAGGCTAGCGGGGAACACCGGGGAGCTGTTTTTT; cdr3_length: 17; clone_size: .; j_call: TRBJ2-2; d_call: TRBD2; v_call: TRBV4-1
cdr3_aa: CASSEGRARF; cdr3_nt: TGTGCCAGCAGTGAAGGCCGTGCTCGATTC; cdr3_length: 10; clone_size: .; j_call: TRBJ2-7; d_call: .; v_call: TRBV2